This T cell receptor beta chain was recovered during a study of response to subunit inactivated influenza vaccine. Study results and caveats: The authors offered the suggestion that each seasonal influenza vaccination recruits few new T cells.

In its sample, this clonotype was seen many times. Its specificity is not known. A single record per CDR3 protein comes from TCRdb applying MiXCR to the RT-PCR reads. Of roughly 700,000 distinct CDR3 sequences in the sample, approximately 15% were seen once. This clonotype was sampled from a middle-aged man who received an inactivated influenza vaccine. Sequenced here: PBMCs from blood, sampled about 11 days after vaccination.

The CDR3: CSARSLTGAGTDTQYF. In DNA, the CDR3 is TGCAGTGCTAGATCTTTAACGGGAGCAGGCACAGATACGCAGTATTTT. V gene TRBV20-1 combines with J gene TRBJ2-3; tentatively, D is TRBD2 (6 bases). Germline loops: CDR1 DFQATT, CDR2 SNEGSKA (reference sequence). V was cut by 2 bases and J by 1 base, with 16 bases left in between. CDR3 size: 16 residues.